This TCR beta chain was sequenced in a study of T cells in Graves' hyperthyroidism and ophthalmopathy (dated by TCRdb to about 2019). Context from the whole study: Peripheral blood was collected at initial diagnosis, before any treatment. TCR V-J signatures able to tell the groups apart were searched for in a discovery cohort of approximately 95 patients, of whom more than 40 had Graves' ophthalmopathy and roughly 58 had stable Graves' hyperthyroidism. Prospective prediction of ophthalmopathy was tested in an independent validation cohort of fewer than 20 hyperthyroidism patients and roughly 16 patients who later progressed to ophthalmopathy. For training and testing, the 100 or so patients in the discovery cohort were randomly divided in a 7:3 ratio. In roughly six Graves' hyperthyroidism patients, the study also compared T-cell repertoires from thyroid tissue with T-cell repertoires from blood. Once sampling was done, hyperthyroidism patients were given methimazole at a starting dose of 30 mg daily, whereas ophthalmopathy patients were given high-dose intravenous methylprednisolone. TCR Vbeta CDR3 sequencing of some 140 peripheral blood samples (approximately 44 ophthalmopathy, around 80 hyperthyroidism and 17 progressor patients) is reported in the paper.

A remark on this clonotype: What this receptor recognizes is not known. Qualities for individual bases were not recorded, and no much larger clone is one base off.

Moderately to severely active disease, a Clinical Activity Score of at least 3, a NOSPECS grade of at least 4, and a duration under 3 months were present in ophthalmopathy patients. Exclusion was applied to patients with uncontrolled infections, other autoimmune diseases, pregnancy or lactation. Clinical symptoms, serum thyroxine and TRAb, thyroid ultrasound, and orbital computed tomography formed the basis for the diagnoses. PBMCs were separated from about 10 ml of fresh peripheral blood using Ficoll-Paque density gradient centrifugation. Trizol reagent was used to extract total RNA, and RNA quality was then checked on an Agilent 2100 Bioanalyzer. Paper-wide results and their limitations: Most expanded thyroid clonotypes (frequency above 0.001) were also found in blood, which suggests that blood repertoires may mirror thyroid immune responses. A 13 V-J signature model separated ophthalmopathy from stable hyperthyroidism, with around 90% sensitivity and just under 84% specificity in cross-validation and 80%/75% in testing. In validation, progression to ophthalmopathy was predicted by the model with around 70% sensitivity and roughly 72% specificity, a median of around 6.5 months before onset. No statistical method was used to set the sample size in advance, and investigators knew the group allocation.

The TCR beta CDR3 regions were amplified from the RNA transcripts. The first round of RT-PCR for the TCR CDR3 was performed with the HTBI primer set and the Qiagen OneStep RT-PCR kit. Libraries were constructed in a second round of multiplex PCR, after which size selection and purification were performed. Libraries were sequenced paired-end with 100 bp reads on an Illumina HiSeq2000. Concerning the study's data processing: SOAPnuke was used to process the raw data, throwing out any read that contained adapters or uncalled bases, had a mean Phred below 15, or lacked an exact constant-primer or identifier match. COPE v1.2.5 was used to merge the high-quality paired reads, and each unique nucleotide sequence was defined as a clonotype. MiTCR v1.1 was used to align the clonotypes against IMGT TRBV, TRBD and TRBJ reference segments. The analysis was restricted to V-J combinations with a frequency above 0.0001, which together covered 99.2% of the repertoires. A TCS score was defined as the ratio between F50 (clonal expansion) and ExV (chaos), using BLOSUM62-based TCRdist between CDR3 peptides within each V-J. Welch's t-statistics and random forest reduced 500 to 550 V-J features to some 14, which were used in a naive Bayes classifier (R e1071). In-frame beta chains were kept once TCRdb had trimmed the public reads at Q25 with fastp and called clones with MiXCR. Rows with one shared CDR3 protein collapse into an entry with the most common genes and DNA. The V and J calls here are based on TCRdb, not the publication. This sample holds 490,000 or so distinct CDR3 sequences; about 20% were observed only once. The top ten clonotypes cover 45% to 50% of the sample.

The clonotype comes from a middle-aged man with Graves' ophthalmopathy. The specimen was blood.

Here is the DNA: TGTGCCAGCAGCTTAGGGGATAGCACGAACGAGCAGTACTTC. Translated, it reads CASSLGDSTNEQYF. The V and J segments used are TRBV7-6 and TRBJ2-7, with no reliable assignment of the D segment. V gives up 1 base and J gives up 5 bases, and the segment between their germline ends measures 12 bases. From the cysteine through the phenylalanine, the CDR3 covers 14 amino acids. Of all the DNA, just the CDR3 is kept, 42 bases in frame from base 1. CDR1 and CDR2, per the germline V gene, are SGHVS and FNYEAQ.